One TCR beta chain is described in this entry. No antigen is known for it. Within one base of it there is no much larger clone, and no base qualities were kept. This sample was included in a study of shared clonotypes between healthy human individuals (dated by TCRdb to about 2020). Study-wide context: The cohort included three men and two women between 18 and 49 years of age. To increase sequencing depth and limit assay-specific biases, TCR repertoire library preparation and sequencing were carried out by different laboratories using diverse techniques. Blood TCR repertoires of a handful of healthy adults were deeply sequenced to estimate repertoire size and the extent of clonotype sharing between individuals. Per donor, three plates each were used for CD4 naive and CD4 memory, two for CD8 naive, and one for CD8 memory. Leukapheresis yielded between about 0.8 and 8.9 billion PBMCs per donor. What the research found in general, with its limitations: Sharing across a handful of donors was observed for 4.5% to 6.5% of naive CD4, over 3% of naive CD8, 2% to 2.5% of memory CD4, and 0.4% of memory CD8 clonotypes. Because the study included only a small number of donors, the genetic and exposure-history diversity represented was limited. Clonotypes shared by all four sorted-subset donors showed higher generation probabilities than non-shared clonotypes. Only blood was sampled, and tissue TCR repertoires likely differ from those in blood. Naive subsets generally had larger estimated clonotype richness than memory subsets. Rarefaction of sorted-subset datasets indicated incomplete sequencing despite the large sequencing depth. Based on pairwise subsampling, the degree of clonotype sharing among donors was expected to be affected by sequencing depth.

In the germline V gene, CDR1 corresponds to SNHLY and CDR2 to FYNNEI. V loses 7 bases at its end and J loses 7 bases; junction bases beyond the gene matches: 12. The cysteine opens and the phenylalanine closes a CDR3 of 16 amino acids. Only the CDR3 DNA stays, 48 bases, in frame from base 1. For the CD8 naive samples, CD45RO-negative cells were positively selected for CCR7, yielding a CD45RA+CCR7+ population from which TemRA cells were excluded. Healthy HIV-negative adults with no recently reported acute infections or vaccinations were included as donors. All donors were Caucasian adults living in Nashville, Tennessee, USA. Blood was obtained by leukapheresis, after which PBMCs were separated by Ficoll-Histopaque density gradient centrifugation and cryopreserved in liquid nitrogen vapor phase. Analytical flow cytometry was used to check the purity and quantity of each magnetically sorted T cell population. Genomic DNA was isolated from each sorted fraction and quantified by UV absorbance on a Nanodrop 2000c.

Using the deep immunoSEQ assay, TCR CDR3 regions were amplified from genomic DNA by multiplex PCR. For each cell subset, the extracted genomic DNA was distributed evenly across all wells of several immunoSEQ 96-well plates, and each plate served as one replicate. For sorted subsets, each replicate PCR was loaded with about 0.2 ug genomic DNA, equivalent to 30,000 to 35,000 T cell genomes. Purified libraries were measured with a Qubit 3.0 fluorometer, size-checked on a Bioanalyzer 2100, and measured again with the KAPA Library Quantification kit. Every immunoSEQ 96-well plate was sequenced on a separate single-read 150-cycle Illumina NextSeq 550 flow cell. The authors' pipeline ran thus. Because the immunoSEQ output included only junctional sequences and no quality scores, the filtering could not be the same as the filtering used for full-length reads. Sequences were annotated with PyIR, a Python wrapper for IgBLAST v1.9, and V/J genes and CDR3 were assigned using IMGT germline references. Reads were filtered out if the reads had weak V/J assignments (E-value above 1e-6), no CDR3, stop codons, out-of-frame junctions, or ambiguous translated residues. V3J clonotypes were defined by identical inferred V gene, J gene, and CDR3 amino acid sequence. Percentage overlap between repertoires was computed as shared unique clonotypes divided by the size of the smaller repertoire. Three approaches were used to assess repertoire richness: RTK rarefaction, the Chao1 estimator, and Recon v2.1 estimates of unobserved clonotypes. Generation probabilities for all TCRbeta clonotypes obtained by the gDNA method from a handful of donors were computed using OLGA. The clones in this table, taken by TCRdb from immuneACCESS, are in-frame only. Not every clone is retained; where verified, under half of the shortfall comes from an unresolved V gene, and the cause of the rest is unknown. V and J calls plus clone size are reproduced from that table; the DNA served to infer D and trimming. Recorded for this sample are about 2.1 million clones; about 94% of them occurred a single time. In total, the top ten clones hold about 1.6% of the sample.

This TCR was recovered from a young man in good health. Some clones in this sample may be carry-over from other donors' samples. Sequencing was carried out using naive CD8+ T cells from PBMCs. The cell subset or site label corresponds to: CD45RA+CCR7+. This sequence uses TRBV2 and TRBJ2-1, with 11 bases matching TRBD2. Read as DNA, the sequence is TGTGCCAGCATCCACGGCACTAGCGGGAGAAGGAATGAGCAGTTCTTC. It translates to CASIHGTSGRRNEQFF.